The 13 T cell receptor beta chains below all came from one sample that was sequenced in a study of T cells in Graves' hyperthyroidism and ophthalmopathy. Using RNA transcripts as the source, TCR beta CDR3 regions were amplified. The HTBI primer set was used in a first-round RT-PCR of the TCR CDR3. TCRdb reprocessed the multiplex PCR reads via MiXCR and lists one record per CDR3 protein. The sample comprises some 510,000 distinct CDR3 sequences, about half of which are singletons, and about 8.2% rests with the top ten. Specimen: peripheral blood or thyroid tissue (not recorded which). Receptors were obtained from a woman younger than 35 with Graves' hyperthyroidism.

Notes on this clonotype: This may arise from a read error, as a much more abundant clone is one base away. This rearrangement joins TRBV2 to TRBJ2-5, with D maybe TRBD1 (6 bases). The CDR3 runs 17 residues. Germline loops: CDR1 SNHLY, CDR2 FYNNEI. CDR3 protein: CAGSGQQKTGWMETQYF. The CDR3, as DNA: TGTGCCGGCAGTGGGCAACAGAAGACAGGATGGATGGAGACCCAGTACTTC.

A word on this clonotype: With a much larger clone just one base away, this may be a read error. CDR3 DNA: TGTGCCATCTTTAGGAAAACCGGGGAGCTGTTTTTT. It codes for CAIFRKTGELFF. The gene calls are TRBV10-3 and TRBJ2-2; D gene uncertain. The CDR3 length is 12 residues. Trimming took 8 bases from V and 5 from J, leaving 9 bases between them. Germline-derived CDR1 and CDR2 are ENHRY and SYGVKD.

This clonotype occurred once. This chain connects TRBV9 to TRBJ2-5; 9 bases are shared with TRBD1. In germline, CDR1 is SGDLS, CDR2 YYNGEE. V shed 5 bases, J shed 3 bases, and the junction held 5 bases outside the gene matches. The CDR3 totals 14 residues. This CDR3 is CASSQDRGKETQYF. CDR3 bases: TGTGCCAGCAGTCAGGACAGGGGAAAAGAGACCCAGTACTTC.

This clonotype was counted between two and nine times. V gene TRBV7-9 combines with J gene TRBJ2-5; 13 bases agree with TRBD2. V was pared by 5 bases and J by 4 bases, with 4 bases of the junction left unmatched. Germline V gene lookup returns CDR1 SEHNR and CDR2 FQNEAQ (reference sequence). CDR3 length equals 15 residues. The CDR3 region is CASSTGTSGIETQYF. DNA for the CDR3: TGTGCCAGCAGCACCGGGACTAGCGGGATAGAGACCCAGTACTTC.

This clonotype was seen a handful of times. One junction end does not reproduce the germline sequence, and a read error may be involved. The chain links TRBV9 to TRBJ1-4; the D gene is possibly TRBD1 (6 bases). CDR1 and CDR2 (germline): SGDLS, YYNGEE. The CDR3 has 15 amino acids. The CDR3 loop is CASSRVRGRNEKLFF. The CDR3 DNA reads as TGCGCCAGCAGCCGAGTCAGGGGAAGGAATGAAAAACTGTTTTTT.

Ten or more counts support this clonotype. This rearrangement joins TRBV24-1 to TRBJ1-1; the D is unclear. The germline CDR1 and CDR2 sequences are KGHDR and SFDVKD. V was shortened by 6 bases and J by 0 bases, with 10 bases between the two germline ends. The CDR3 loop spans 14 amino acids. CDR3 region: CATSSGGLNTEAFF. As DNA, the CDR3 is TGTGCCACCAGTTCGGGAGGCCTGAACACTGAAGCTTTCTTT.

This clonotype was picked up many times. The chain couples TRBV10-3 to TRBJ2-7; 9 bases are a match to TRBD2. With V trimmed by 3 bases and J by 4 bases, 7 bases remained unmatched. Germline V gene data show CDR1 as ENHRY and CDR2 as SYGVKD. The CDR3 consists of 15 residues. CDR3: CAISDWAGGVYEQYF. In nucleotides, the CDR3 is TGTGCCATCAGTGACTGGGCGGGAGGGGTGTACGAGCAGTACTTC.

This chain connects TRBV7-9 to TRBJ1-1, with a weak D call TRBD1 (6 bases). The CDR3 is 16 amino acids. In germline, CDR1 is SEHNR, CDR2 FQNEAQ (reference sequence). Trimming shortened V by 5 bases and J by 0 bases, and 16 bases separated the two germline ends. Here the CDR3 reads CASSPTTGIMNTEAFF. The CDR3 DNA follows: TGTGCCAGCAGCCCTACGACAGGAATTATGAACACTGAAGCTTTCTTT.

In DNA, the CDR3 is TGTGCCAGCAGCCAAGATACACTAGCGAGGAGCGGGGAGCTGTTTTTT. Protein: CASSQDTLARSGELFF. The genes are TRBV4-2 and TRBJ2-2, with 7 bases matching TRBD2. CDR3 length equals 16 residues. The germline V gene has CDR1 LGHNA and CDR2 YNFKEQ. V lost 0 bases to trimming and J lost 7 bases; unmatched junction nucleotides: 8.

V and J are TRBV29-1 and TRBJ1-4, with D maybe TRBD1 (5 bases). V lost 2 bases to trimming and J lost 7 bases, with 8 bases between them. The CDR3 covers 12 residues. Germline values: CDR1 SQVTM, CDR2 ANQGSEA. The CDR3 DNA is TGCAGCGTTGAACCAGGGAGTGAAAAACTGTTTTTT. Protein: CSVEPGSEKLFF.

In regard to this clonotype: This may stem from a read error, because a much larger clone lies one nucleotide away. The chain uses TRBV10-3 and TRBJ2-2, with D tentatively TRBD1 (5 bases). CDR1 and CDR2 (germline): ENHRY, SYGVKD. This CDR3 region has 16 residues. The ends were cut back, 3 bases at V and 5 bases at J, with 16 bases in the middle. The CDR3 bases are TGTGCCATCAGTGATTCAGTGACAGTGAGGACCGGGGAGCTGTTTTTT. Translation gives CAISDSVTVRTGELFF.

The chain uses TRBV7-8 and TRBJ1-6; D is undetermined. V was trimmed by 11 bases and J by 8 bases, leaving 16 bases between them. Germline V gene sequence: CDR1 SGHVS, CDR2 FQNEAQ. This CDR3 spans 13 amino acids. The CDR3 sequence is CAHYLPEDSPLHF. In DNA form, the CDR3 reads TGTGCCCACTACCTTCCCGAGGATTCACCCCTCCACTTT.

The chain joins TRBV19 to TRBJ2-6; a possible D gene is TRBD1 (6 bases). The CDR3 spans 15 residues. V was cut by 9 bases and J by 0 bases, with 12 bases left in between. The germline CDR1 and CDR2 sequences are LNHDA and SQIVND (reference sequence). The CDR3 DNA reads TGTGCCAGCGAGGACAGAAACTCTGGGGCCAACGTCCTGACTTTC. Protein product: CASEDRNSGANVLTF.